This TCR beta chain was identified during a study of blood T cell repertoires in COVID-19. At the level of the study: T cells, B-cell-depleted T cells, or PBMCs supplied cDNA or gDNA.

Profiling relied on immunoSEQ multiplex PCR, and the TCRdb table lists in-frame clones only, not all of them. The sample gives 130,000 or so clones, roughly 85% of which show up once; almost 4.5% is in the top ten. Germline loops: CDR1 SNHLY, CDR2 FYNNEI. V dropped 3 bases and J dropped 3; count of bases not matched to a gene: 6. There are 15 residues in the CDR3. Input material: peripheral blood. The chain carries TRBV2 and TRBJ2-7, with 9 bases aligning to TRBD2. This sequence originates from a middle-aged man with acute or convalescent COVID-19. The CDR3 bases are TGTGCCAGCAGTGACGGGGCGGGGGGGCTCTACGAGCAGTACTTC. Its protein is CASSDGAGGLYEQYF.